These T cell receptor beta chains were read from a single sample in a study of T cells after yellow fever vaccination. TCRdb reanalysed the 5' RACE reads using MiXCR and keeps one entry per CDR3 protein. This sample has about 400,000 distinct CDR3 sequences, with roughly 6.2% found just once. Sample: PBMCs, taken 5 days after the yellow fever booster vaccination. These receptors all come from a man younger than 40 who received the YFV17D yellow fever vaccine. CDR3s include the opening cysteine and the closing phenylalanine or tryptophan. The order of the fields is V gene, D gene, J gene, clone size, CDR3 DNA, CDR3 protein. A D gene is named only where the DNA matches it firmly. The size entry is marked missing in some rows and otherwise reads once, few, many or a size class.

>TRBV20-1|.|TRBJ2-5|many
TGCAGTGCTAGAACCAGACAGGAGGAGACCCAGTACTTC
CSARTRQEETQYF
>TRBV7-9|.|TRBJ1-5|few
TGTGCCAGCAGCAGGAACAATCAGCCCCAGCATTTT
CASSRNNQPQHF
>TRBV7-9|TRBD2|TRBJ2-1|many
TGTGCCAGCAGCCCCCGGGAGGGCCGCTACAATGAGCAGTTCTTC
CASSPREGRYNEQFF
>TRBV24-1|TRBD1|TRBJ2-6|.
TGTGCCACCAGTGAGACAGGGCTAGGGGCCAACGTCCTGACTTTC
CATSETGLGANVLTF
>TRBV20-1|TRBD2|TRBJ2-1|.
TGCAGTGCTACCACTCCGGGACTAGCGGGAGGTTACCAGTTCTTC
CSATTPGLAGGYQFF
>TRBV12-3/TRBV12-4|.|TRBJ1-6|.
TGTGCCAGCAGTCCTCCGAGTCAGGGCGGTTCACCCCTCCACTTT
CASSPPSQGGSPLHF
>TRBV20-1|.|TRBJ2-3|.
TGCAGTGCTAGGGGGCGGGGGCACACAGATACGCAGTATTTT
CSARGRGHTDTQYF
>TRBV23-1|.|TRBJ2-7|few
TGCGCCAGCAGTCAACCCTTAGAACGGAGCTCCTACGAGCAGTACTTC
CASSQPLERSSYEQYF
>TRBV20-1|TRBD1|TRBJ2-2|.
TGCAGTGCTTCCCGACAGGGGACCGGGGAGCTGTTTTTT
CSASRQGTGELFF
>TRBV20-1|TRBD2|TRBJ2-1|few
TGCAGTGCTGGACTAGCGGGAGGCGGCAATGAGCAGTTCTTC
CSAGLAGGGNEQFF
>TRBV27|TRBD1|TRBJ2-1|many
TGTGCCAGCAGGCCAGGGACAGGGTCTGGAAATGAGCAGTTCTTC
CASRPGTGSGNEQFF
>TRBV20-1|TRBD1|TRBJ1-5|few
TGCAGTGTTGGCCAGGGGGGTTTTAATCAGCCCCAGCATTTT
CSVGQGGFNQPQHF
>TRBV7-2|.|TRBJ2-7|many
TGTGCCAGCAGCTTAGCTTTCGCGGGACGAATCTACGAGCAGTACTTC
CASSLAFAGRIYEQYF
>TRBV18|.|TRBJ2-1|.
TGTGCCAGCTCATCGACCATCGGGGGCCTATGGAATGAGCAGTTCTTC
CASSSTIGGLWNEQFF
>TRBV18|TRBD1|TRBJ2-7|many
TGTGCCAGCTCACCCTTTAGGGACAGGACAACCTACGAGCAGTACTTC
CASSPFRDRTTYEQYF
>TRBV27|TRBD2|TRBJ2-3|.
TGTGCCACCTCAGAAACTAGCGGATTCACAGATACGCAGTATTTT
CATSETSGFTDTQYF
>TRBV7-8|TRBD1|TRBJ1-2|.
TGTGCCAGCAGCAAAACCGGGACAGGAACTAACTATGGCTACACCTTC
CASSKTGTGTNYGYTF
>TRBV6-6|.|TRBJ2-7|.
TGTGCCAGCAGGAAGGGGCTCCACGAGCAGTACTTC
CASRKGLHEQYF
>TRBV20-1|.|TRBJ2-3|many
TGCAGCCCCCTAGAGCGGGCCCCGAGCACAGATACGCAGTATTTT
CSPLERAPSTDTQYF
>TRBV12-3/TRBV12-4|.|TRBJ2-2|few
TGTGCCAGCAGTTTATATGCGAACACCGGGGAGCTGTTTTTT
CASSLYANTGELFF
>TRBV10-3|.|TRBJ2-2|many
TGTGCCATCAGTGAGTCTACAGGGACCACCACCGGGGAGCTGTTTTTT
CAISESTGTTTGELFF
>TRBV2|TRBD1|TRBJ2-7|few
TGTGCCAGCAGTGAAGACAGGGGGCGCTTTTTGGGCCGGGAGCAGTACTTC
CASSEDRGRFLGREQYF
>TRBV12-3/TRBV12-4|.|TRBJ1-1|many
TGTGCCAGCAGTTCAAGCCCAGGAAGGGGGAACACTGAAGCTTTCTTT
CASSSSPGRGNTEAFF
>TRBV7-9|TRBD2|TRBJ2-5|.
TGTGCCAGCAGCTTAGCGTGGCGGGAGGGCCAAGAGACCCAGTACTTC
CASSLAWREGQETQYF
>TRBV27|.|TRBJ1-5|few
TGTGCCAGCAGCTCCCCCGGTAGGACTGTTTTTTTT
CASSSPGRTVFF
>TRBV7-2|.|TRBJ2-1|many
TGTGCCAGCAGCTTCGGCTCAAGCTCCTACAATGAGCAGTTCTTC
CASSFGSSSYNEQFF
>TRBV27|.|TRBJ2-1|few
TGTGCCAGCAGTTTCGGCAGACTTAACTACAATGAGCAGTTCTTC
CASSFGRLNYNEQFF
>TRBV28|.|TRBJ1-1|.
TGTGCCAGCCCTCCCCCCGGATCAGGCCCTGGTGGGAACACTGAAGCTTTCTTT
CASPPPGSGPGGNTEAFF
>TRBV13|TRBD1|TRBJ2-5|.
TGTGCCAGCAGCTTAAGGGGACAGGGATTATTTTCTGAGACCCAGTACTTC
CASSLRGQGLFSETQYF
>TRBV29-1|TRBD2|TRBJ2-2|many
TGCAGCGTTGAAACTAGCGGGAGGGCCAGGTCGGCCGGGGAGCTGTTTTTT
CSVETSGRARSAGELFF
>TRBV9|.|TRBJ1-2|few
TGTGCCAGCAGCGTAGCTACGGGGTCCGACTATGGCTACACCTTC
CASSVATGSDYGYTF
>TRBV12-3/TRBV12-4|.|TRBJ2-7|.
TGTGCCAGCAGTTTGGCGGGACACAACGAGCAGTACTTC
CASSLAGHNEQYF
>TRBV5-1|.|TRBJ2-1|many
TGCGCCAGCAGCCCTACTCAAATTACAAGCTCCTACAATGAGCAGTTCTTC
CASSPTQITSSYNEQFF
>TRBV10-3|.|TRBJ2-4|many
TGTGCCATCGGTCCTGGAGAAAACATTCAGTACTTC
CAIGPGENIQYF
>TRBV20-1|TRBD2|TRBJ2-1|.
TGCAGTGCAAGGGAACGCCGGACTAGCGGGAGAACCCCCTACAATGAGCAGTTCTTC
CSARERRTSGRTPYNEQFF
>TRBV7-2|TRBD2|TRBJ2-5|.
TGTGCCAGCAGCTTAGGGACTAGCGGAGGTTGGGAGACCCAGTACTTC
CASSLGTSGGWETQYF
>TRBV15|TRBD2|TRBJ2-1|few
TGTGCCACCAGCAGAGAACTAGCGACTTACAATGAGCAGTTCTTC
CATSRELATYNEQFF
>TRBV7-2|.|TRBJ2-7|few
TGTGCCAGCAGCACCCAACTTACTGAGCAGTACTTC
CASSTQLTEQYF
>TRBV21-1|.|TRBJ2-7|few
TGTGCCAGCACCCTCGGGGGGGCTCCCTCCTACGAGCAGTACTTC
CASTLGGAPSYEQYF
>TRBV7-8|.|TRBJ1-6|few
TGTGCCAGCAGCTTAGCAGGGCGGGGAGGGGCACCCCTCCACTTT
CASSLAGRGGAPLHF
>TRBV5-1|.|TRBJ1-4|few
TGCGCCAGCAGCCCCGCCAATGAAAAACTGTTTTTT
CASSPANEKLFF
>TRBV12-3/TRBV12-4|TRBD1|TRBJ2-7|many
TGTGCCAGCAGTTTGACAGGGCCCGAGGACGAGCAGTACTTC
CASSLTGPEDEQYF
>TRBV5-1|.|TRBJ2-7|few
TGCGCCAGCAGCTTTGTCGGGGGCGAGCAGTACTTC
CASSFVGGEQYF
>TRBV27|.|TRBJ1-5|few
TGTGCCAGCAGTACTTCAGGGAATCAGCCCCAGCATTTT
CASSTSGNQPQHF
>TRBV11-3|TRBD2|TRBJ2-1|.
TGTGCCAGCAGTCTAGCGGGAGAGTTTGAGCAGTTCTTC
CASSLAGEFEQFF
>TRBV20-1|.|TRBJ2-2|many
TGCAGTGCTAGAGAGTCTCGGGGTTACACCGGGGAGCTGTTTTTT
CSARESRGYTGELFF
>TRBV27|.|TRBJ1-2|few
TGTGCCAGCAGTTTAAGAAGGGGAATCCTGTATGGCTACACCTTC
CASSLRRGILYGYTF
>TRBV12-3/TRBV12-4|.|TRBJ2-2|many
TGTGCCAGCAGCCACAGCACCGGGGAGCTGTTTTTT
CASSHSTGELFF
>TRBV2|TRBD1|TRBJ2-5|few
TGTGCCAGCACCCCGGACAGGGGGCGCGTTTTAGGGACCCAGTACTTC
CASTPDRGRVLGTQYF
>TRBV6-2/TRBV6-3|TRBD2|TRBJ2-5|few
TGTGCCAGCAGCGCGAGACTAGCGGCCGGAGAGACCCAGTACTTC
CASSARLAAGETQYF
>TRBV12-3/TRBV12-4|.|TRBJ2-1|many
TGTGCCAGCAGTTTATTGCGGACGGAGACCTACAATGAGCAGTTCTTC
CASSLLRTETYNEQFF
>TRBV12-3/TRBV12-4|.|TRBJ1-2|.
TGTGCCAGCAGTTTTAACCGGGGCTACACCTTC
CASSFNRGYTF
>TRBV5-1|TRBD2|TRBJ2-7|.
TGCGCCAGCAGCCCACCTTCGACTAGCGGGAGAGGCGAGCAGTACTTC
CASSPPSTSGRGEQYF
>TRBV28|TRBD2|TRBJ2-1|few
TGTGCCAGCAGTGGGGGGGAGGGCCTGGGTGAGCAGTTCTTC
CASSGGEGLGEQFF
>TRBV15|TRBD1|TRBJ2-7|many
TGTGCCACCAGCCCTCCAGGGACAGTCTCCTACGAGCAGTACTTC
CATSPPGTVSYEQYF
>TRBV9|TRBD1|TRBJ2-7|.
TGTGCCAGCAGCCCCCGGACAGGGAAGGACGAGCAGTACTTC
CASSPRTGKDEQYF
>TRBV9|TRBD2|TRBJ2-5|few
TGTGCCAGCAGCGTGGGAGCGGGGGCCCAAGAGACCCAGTACTTC
CASSVGAGAQETQYF
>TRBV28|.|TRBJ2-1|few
TGTGCCAGCAGGATTAATCGCAATGAGCAGTTCTTC
CASRINRNEQFF
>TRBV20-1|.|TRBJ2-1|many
TGCAGTGCGACGAAGGCCCACGGGTTCAATGAGCAGTTCTTC
CSATKAHGFNEQFF
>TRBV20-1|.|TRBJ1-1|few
TGCAGTAGTCTTGGTGTGGGCACTGAAGCTTTCTTT
CSSLGVGTEAFF